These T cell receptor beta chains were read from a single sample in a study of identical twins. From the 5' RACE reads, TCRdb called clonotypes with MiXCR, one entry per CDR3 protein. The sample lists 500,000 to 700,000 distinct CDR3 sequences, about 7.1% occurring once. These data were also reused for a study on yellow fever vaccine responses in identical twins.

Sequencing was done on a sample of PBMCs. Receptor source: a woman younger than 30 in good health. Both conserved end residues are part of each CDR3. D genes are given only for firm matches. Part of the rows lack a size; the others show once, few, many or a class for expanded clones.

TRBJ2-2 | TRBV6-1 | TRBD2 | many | CASTGAGAYTGELFF | TGTGCCAGCACCGGAGCGGGAGCGTACACCGGGGAGCTGTTTTTT
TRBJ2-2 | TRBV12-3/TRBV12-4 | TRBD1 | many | CASREPDRVVGELFF | TGTGCCAGCAGAGAGCCGGACAGGGTTGTCGGGGAGCTGTTTTTT
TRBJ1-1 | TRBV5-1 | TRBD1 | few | CASSEGQGSEAFF | TGCGCCAGCAGCGAGGGACAGGGATCTGAAGCTTTCTTT
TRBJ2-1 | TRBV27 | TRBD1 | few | CASSLRGQLGGEQFF | TGTGCCAGCAGTTTAAGGGGACAGCTCGGCGGTGAGCAGTTCTTC
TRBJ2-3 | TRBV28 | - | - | CASSLPYSGGFLSTDTQYF | TGTGCCAGCAGCCTCCCGTATTCAGGGGGGTTCCTTAGCACAGATACGCAGTATTTT
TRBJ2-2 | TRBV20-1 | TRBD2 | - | CSARRTSGGPRNNTGELFF | TGCAGTGCTAGAAGGACTAGCGGGGGCCCAAGGAACAACACCGGGGAGCTGTTTTTT
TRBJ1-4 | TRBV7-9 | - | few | CASSPPVGEKLFF | TGTGCCAGCAGCCCCCCGGTGGGGGAGAAACTGTTTTTT
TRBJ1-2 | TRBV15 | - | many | CATSSPEGRMVFF | TGTGCCACCAGCAGCCCCGAGGGACGGATGGTTTTTTTC
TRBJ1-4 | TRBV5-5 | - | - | CASSLVGGANEKLFF | TGTGCCAGCAGCTTGGTCGGAGGGGCTAATGAAAAACTGTTTTTT
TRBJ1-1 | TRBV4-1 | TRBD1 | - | CASSQLLGTVTEAFF | TGCGCCAGCAGCCAATTACTCGGGACAGTGACTGAAGCTTTCTTT
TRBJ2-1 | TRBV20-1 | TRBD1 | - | CSASQQGANEQFF | TGCAGTGCTAGCCAGCAGGGGGCGAATGAGCAGTTCTTC
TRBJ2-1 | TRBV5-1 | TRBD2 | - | CASSLGTSGLSYNEQFF | TGCGCCAGCAGCTTGGGGACTAGCGGGCTCTCCTACAATGAGCAGTTCTTC
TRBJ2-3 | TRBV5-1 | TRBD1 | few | CASARDRGETQYF | TGCGCCAGCGCCCGAGACAGGGGTGAGACGCAGTATTTT
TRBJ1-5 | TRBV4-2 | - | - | CASSQEGGAQYSNQPQHF | TGTGCCAGCAGCCAAGAAGGAGGGGCCCAATATAGCAATCAGCCCCAGCATTTT
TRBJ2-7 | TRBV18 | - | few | CASSPLDSYEQYF | TGTGCCAGCTCACCACTGGACAGCTACGAGCAGTACTTC
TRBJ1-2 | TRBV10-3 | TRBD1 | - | CAISGTGRRYGYTF | TGTGCCATCAGTGGGACAGGGAGAAGGTATGGCTACACCTTC
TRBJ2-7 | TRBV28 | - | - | CASSFTQSTYEQYF | TGTGCCAGCAGTTTTACACAATCCACCTACGAGCAGTACTTC
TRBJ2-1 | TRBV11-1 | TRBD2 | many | CASSLGGGSGIVYNEQFF | TGTGCCAGCAGCTTAGGAGGTGGTAGCGGGATTGTCTACAATGAGCAGTTCTTC
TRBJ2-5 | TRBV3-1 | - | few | CASSQGGWGQETQYF | TGTGCCAGCAGCCAAGGTGGCTGGGGTCAAGAGACCCAGTACTTC
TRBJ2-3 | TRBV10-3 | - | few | CAISEIGQGTDTQYF | TGTGCCATCAGTGAGATCGGGCAGGGCACAGATACGCAGTATTTT
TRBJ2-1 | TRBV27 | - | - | CASSLGGIYADEQFF | TGTGCCAGCAGTTTAGGCGGGATCTACGCGGATGAGCAGTTCTTC
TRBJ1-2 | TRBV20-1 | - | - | CSASPSVSWGPSYGYTF | TGCAGTGCTAGTCCGAGTGTGTCTTGGGGGCCCTCTTATGGCTACACCTTC
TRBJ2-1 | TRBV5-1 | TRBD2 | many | CASSWGTSNSPNEQFF | TGCGCCAGCAGCTGGGGGACTAGTAATTCCCCCAATGAGCAGTTCTTC
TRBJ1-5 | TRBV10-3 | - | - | CAISEGMDSGNQPQHF | TGTGCCATCAGCGAAGGGATGGACAGCGGCAATCAGCCCCAGCATTTT
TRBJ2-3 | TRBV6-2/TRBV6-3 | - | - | CASSYWVGGPDTQYF | TGTGCCAGCAGTTACTGGGTCGGGGGACCAGATACGCAGTATTTT
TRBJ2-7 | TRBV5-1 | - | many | CASSLEGPSSYEQYF | TGCGCCAGCAGCTTGGAGGGCCCTTCCTCCTACGAGCAGTACTTC
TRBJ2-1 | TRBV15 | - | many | CATSSLLSGRNEQFF | TGTGCCACCAGCAGCCTCCTGTCCGGACGAAATGAGCAGTTCTTC
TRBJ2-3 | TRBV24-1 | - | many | CATSDLDSPTDTQYF | TGTGCCACCAGTGATTTGGACAGCCCCACAGATACGCAGTATTTT
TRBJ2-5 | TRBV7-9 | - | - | CASSLGGRGGETQYF | TGTGCCAGCAGCTTAGGCGGCAGGGGTGGAGAGACCCAGTACTTC
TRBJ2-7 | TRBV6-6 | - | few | CASSSLHAYEQYF | TGTGCCAGCAGTTCACTCCACGCCTACGAGCAGTACTTC
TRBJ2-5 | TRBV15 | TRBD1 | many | CATSVGQDQETQYF | TGTGCCACCAGCGTTGGACAGGACCAAGAGACCCAGTACTTC
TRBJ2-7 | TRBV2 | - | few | CASRRDGTYEQYF | TGTGCCAGCAGGAGGGACGGGACCTACGAGCAGTACTTC
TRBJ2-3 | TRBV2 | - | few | CASSGDSQYF | TGTGCCAGCAGTGGGGACTCGCAGTATTTT
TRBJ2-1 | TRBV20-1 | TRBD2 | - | CSANSGRVTHNEQFF | TGCAGTGCGAATAGCGGGAGGGTAACCCACAATGAGCAGTTCTTC
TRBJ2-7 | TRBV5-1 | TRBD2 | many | CASSLRGTTYEQYF | TGCGCCAGCAGCTTGCGCGGGACTACCTACGAGCAGTACTTC
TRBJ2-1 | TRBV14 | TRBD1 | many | CASSQPGQGKGGEQFF | TGTGCCAGCAGCCAACCTGGACAGGGAAAGGGTGGTGAGCAGTTCTTC
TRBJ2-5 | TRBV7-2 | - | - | CASSLAEVTGGPYF | TGTGCCAGCAGCTTAGCGGAAGTTACGGGGGGCCCATACTTC
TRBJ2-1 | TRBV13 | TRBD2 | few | CASSPGGSGGPSSYNEQFF | TGTGCCAGCAGCCCCGGGGGTAGCGGGGGCCCGAGCTCCTACAATGAGCAGTTCTTC
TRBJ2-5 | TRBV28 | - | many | CASTLRETQYF | TGTGCCAGCACTTTGCGGGAGACCCAGTACTTC
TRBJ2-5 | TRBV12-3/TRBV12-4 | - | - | CASSPRSSQETQYF | TGTGCCAGCAGTCCTCGTAGCTCCCAGGAGACCCAGTACTTC
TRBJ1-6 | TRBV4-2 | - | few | CASTLKPDYNSPLHF | TGTGCCAGCACCCTAAAACCGGATTATAATTCACCCCTCCACTTT
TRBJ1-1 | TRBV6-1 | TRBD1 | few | CASRTGGMNTEAFF | TGTGCCAGCAGAACAGGGGGCATGAACACTGAAGCTTTCTTT
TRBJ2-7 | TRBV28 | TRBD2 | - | CASSPDAGTRSSYEQYF | TGTGCCAGCAGTCCCGACGCCGGGACTAGGAGCTCCTACGAGCAGTACTTC
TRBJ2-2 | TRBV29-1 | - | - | CSVARLGTGELFF | TGCAGCGTAGCCCGACTCGGCACCGGGGAGCTGTTTTTT
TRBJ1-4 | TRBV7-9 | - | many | CAAGAAATNEKLFF | TGTGCCGCAGGGGCCGCCGCAACTAATGAAAAACTGTTTTTT
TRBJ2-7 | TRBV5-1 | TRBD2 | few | CASSEGGLAGARYEQYF | TGCGCCAGCAGCGAAGGAGGACTAGCGGGGGCAAGGTACGAGCAGTACTTC
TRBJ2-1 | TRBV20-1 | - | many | CSVGLRSEQFF | TGCAGTGTCGGGCTGAGGAGTGAGCAGTTCTTC
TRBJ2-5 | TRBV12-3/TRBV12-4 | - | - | CASSLFSREGFETQYF | TGTGCCAGCAGTTTATTTTCCAGGGAAGGGTTCGAGACCCAGTACTTC
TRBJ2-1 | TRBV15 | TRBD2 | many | CATSNFGGYNEQFF | TGTGCCACCAGCAACTTCGGGGGGTACAATGAGCAGTTCTTC